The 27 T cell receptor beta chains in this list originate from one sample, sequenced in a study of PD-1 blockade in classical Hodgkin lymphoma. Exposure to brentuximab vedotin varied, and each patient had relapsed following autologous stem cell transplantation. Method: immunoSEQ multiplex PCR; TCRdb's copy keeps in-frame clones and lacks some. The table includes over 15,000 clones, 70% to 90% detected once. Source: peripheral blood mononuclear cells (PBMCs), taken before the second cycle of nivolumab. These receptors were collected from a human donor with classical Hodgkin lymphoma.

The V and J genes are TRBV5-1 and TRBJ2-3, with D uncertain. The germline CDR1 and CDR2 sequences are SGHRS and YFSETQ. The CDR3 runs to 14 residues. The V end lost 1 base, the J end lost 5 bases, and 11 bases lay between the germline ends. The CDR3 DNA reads TGCGCCAGCAGCTTGATAGGCGCTCTAGATACGCAGTATTTT. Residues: CASSLIGALDTQYF.

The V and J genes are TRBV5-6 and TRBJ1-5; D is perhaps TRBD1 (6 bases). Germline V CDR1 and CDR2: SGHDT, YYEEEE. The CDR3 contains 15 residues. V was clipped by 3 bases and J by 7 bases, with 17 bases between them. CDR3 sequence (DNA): TGTGCCAGCAGCTCTAGGGGGGCGGACTTCCAGCCCCAGCATTTT. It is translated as CASSSRGADFQPQHF.

The CDR3 bases are TGCGCCAGCAGCCAAGACGAGGGGGCGTACGAGCAGTACTTC. It specifies CASSQDEGAYEQYF. The chain has TRBV4-3 and TRBJ2-7, with 7 bases identical to TRBD1. The V gene's germline CDR1 is LGHNA and CDR2 YSLEER. V lost 0 bases and J lost 4; bases outside the gene matches: 3. The CDR3 totals 14 residues.

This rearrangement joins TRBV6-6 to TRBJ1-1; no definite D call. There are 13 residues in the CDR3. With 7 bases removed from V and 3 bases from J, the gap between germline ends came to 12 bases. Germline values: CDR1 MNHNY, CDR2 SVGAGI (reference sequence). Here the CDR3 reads CASNQARYTEAFF. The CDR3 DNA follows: TGTGCCAGCAACCAGGCCCGGTACACTGAAGCTTTCTTT.

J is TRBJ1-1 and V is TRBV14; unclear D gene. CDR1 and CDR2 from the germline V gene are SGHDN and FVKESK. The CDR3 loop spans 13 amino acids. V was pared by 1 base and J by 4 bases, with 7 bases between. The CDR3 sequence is CASSQGWATEAFF. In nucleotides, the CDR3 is TGTGCCAGCAGCCAAGGTTGGGCCACTGAAGCTTTCTTT.

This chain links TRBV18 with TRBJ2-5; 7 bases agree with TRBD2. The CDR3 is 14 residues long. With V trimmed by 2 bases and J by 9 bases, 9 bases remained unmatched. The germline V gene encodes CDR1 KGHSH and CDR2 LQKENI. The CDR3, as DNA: TGTGCCAGCTCACCAAACAAGGGAGGGGAGCCCCAGTACTTC. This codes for CASSPNKGGEPQYF.

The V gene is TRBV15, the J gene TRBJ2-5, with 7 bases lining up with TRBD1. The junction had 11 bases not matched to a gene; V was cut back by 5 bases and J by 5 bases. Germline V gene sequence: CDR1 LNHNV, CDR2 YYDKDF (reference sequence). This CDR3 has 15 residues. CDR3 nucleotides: TGTGCCACCAGCGGACAGGTTGAGGGGTGGGAGACCCAGTACTTC. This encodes CATSGQVEGWETQYF.

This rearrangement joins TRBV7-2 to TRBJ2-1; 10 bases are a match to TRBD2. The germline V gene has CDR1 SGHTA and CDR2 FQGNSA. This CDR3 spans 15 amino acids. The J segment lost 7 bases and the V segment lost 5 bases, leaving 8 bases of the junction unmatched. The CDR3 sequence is CASSPLAGVSNEQFF. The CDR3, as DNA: TGTGCCAGCAGCCCGCTAGCGGGGGTCAGTAATGAGCAGTTCTTC.

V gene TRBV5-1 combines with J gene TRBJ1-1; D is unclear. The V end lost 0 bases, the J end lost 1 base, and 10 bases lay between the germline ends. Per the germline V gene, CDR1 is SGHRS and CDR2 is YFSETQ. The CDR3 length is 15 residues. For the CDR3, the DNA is TGCGCCAGCAGCTTGGAAGTAGTGGGGAACACTGAAGCTTTCTTT. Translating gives CASSLEVVGNTEAFF.

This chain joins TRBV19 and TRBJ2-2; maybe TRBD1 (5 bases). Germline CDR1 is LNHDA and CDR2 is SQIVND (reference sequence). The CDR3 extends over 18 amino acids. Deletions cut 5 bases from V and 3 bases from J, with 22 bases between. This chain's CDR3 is CASSDLLGLGVDTGELFF. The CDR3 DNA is TGTGCCAGTAGTGACCTTTTGGGCTTAGGGGTGGACACCGGGGAGCTGTTTTTT.

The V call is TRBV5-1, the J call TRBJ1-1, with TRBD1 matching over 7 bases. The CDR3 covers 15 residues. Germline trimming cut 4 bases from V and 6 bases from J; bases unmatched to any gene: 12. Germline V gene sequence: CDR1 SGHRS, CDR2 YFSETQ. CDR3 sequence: CASSQITGVGAEAFF. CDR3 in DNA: TGCGCCAGCAGCCAAATTACAGGGGTTGGCGCTGAAGCTTTCTTT.

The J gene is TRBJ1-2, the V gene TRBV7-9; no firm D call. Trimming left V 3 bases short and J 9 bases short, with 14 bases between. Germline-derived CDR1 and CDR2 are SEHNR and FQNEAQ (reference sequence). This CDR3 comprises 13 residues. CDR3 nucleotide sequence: TGTGCCAGCAGCTTGGTAGCATCTAGACGCTACACCTTC. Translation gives CASSLVASRRYTF.

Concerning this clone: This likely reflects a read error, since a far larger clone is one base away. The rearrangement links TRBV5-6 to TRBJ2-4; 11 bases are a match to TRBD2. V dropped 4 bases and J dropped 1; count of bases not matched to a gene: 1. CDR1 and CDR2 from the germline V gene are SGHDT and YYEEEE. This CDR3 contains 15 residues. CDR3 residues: CASSASGGAKNIQYF. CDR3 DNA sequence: TGTGCCAGCAGCGCTAGCGGGGGGGCCAAAAACATTCAGTACTTC. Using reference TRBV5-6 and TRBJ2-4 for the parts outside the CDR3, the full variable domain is DAGVTQSPTHLIKTRGQQVTLRCSPKSGHDTVSWYQQALGQGPQFIFQYYEEEERQRGNFPDRFSGHQFPNYSSELNVNALLLGDSALYLCASSASGGAKNIQYFGAGTRLSVL.

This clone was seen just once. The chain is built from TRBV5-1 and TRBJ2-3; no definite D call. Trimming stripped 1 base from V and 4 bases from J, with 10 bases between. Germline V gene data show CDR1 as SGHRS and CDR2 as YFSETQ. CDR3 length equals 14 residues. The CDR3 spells CASSLQSPSDTQYF. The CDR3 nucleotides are TGCGCCAGCAGCTTGCAGTCGCCTTCAGATACGCAGTATTTT.

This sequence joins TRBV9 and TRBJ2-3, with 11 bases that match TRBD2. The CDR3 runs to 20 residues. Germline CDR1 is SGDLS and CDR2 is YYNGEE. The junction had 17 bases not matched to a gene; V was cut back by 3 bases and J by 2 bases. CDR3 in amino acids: CASSARRLAGGGGDTDTQYF. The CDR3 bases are TGTGCCAGCAGCGCAAGACGGCTAGCGGGGGGCGGTGGTGACACAGATACGCAGTATTTT.

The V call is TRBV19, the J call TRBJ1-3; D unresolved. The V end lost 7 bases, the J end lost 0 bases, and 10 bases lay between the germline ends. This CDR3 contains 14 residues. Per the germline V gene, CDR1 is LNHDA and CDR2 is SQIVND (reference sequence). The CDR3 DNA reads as TGTGCCAGTAAGGTGACGTACTCTGGAAACACCATATATTTT. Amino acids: CASKVTYSGNTIYF.

The CDR3, as DNA: TGCGCCAGCAGCTTGAGCAGGGTGGACAATGAGCAGTTCTTC. It is translated as CASSLSRVDNEQFF. The rearrangement joins TRBV5-1 to TRBJ2-1, with a weak D call TRBD1 (5 bases). This CDR3 is 14 amino acids long. The germline V gene encodes CDR1 SGHRS and CDR2 YFSETQ. V dropped 1 base and J dropped 5 bases, with 10 bases sitting between them.

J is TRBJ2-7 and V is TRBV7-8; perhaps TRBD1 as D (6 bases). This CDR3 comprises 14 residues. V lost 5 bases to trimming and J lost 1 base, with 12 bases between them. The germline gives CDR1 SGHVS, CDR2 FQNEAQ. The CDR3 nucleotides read TGTGCCAGCAGCCTCCTACAGGGTTCCTACGAGCAGTACTTC. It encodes CASSLLQGSYEQYF.

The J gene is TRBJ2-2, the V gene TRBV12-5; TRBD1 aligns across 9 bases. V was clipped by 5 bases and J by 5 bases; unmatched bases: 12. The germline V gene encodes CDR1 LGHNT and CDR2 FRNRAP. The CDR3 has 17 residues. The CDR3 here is CASGHNPGQGRTGELFF. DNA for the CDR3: TGTGCTAGTGGTCACAACCCGGGACAGGGACGAACCGGGGAGCTGTTTTTT. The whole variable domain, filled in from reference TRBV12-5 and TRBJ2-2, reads DARVTQTPRHKVTEMGQEVTMRCQPILGHNTVFWYRQTMMQGLELLAYFRNRAPLDDSGMPKDRFSAEMPDATLATLKIQPSEPRDSAVYFCASGHNPGQGRTGELFFGEGSRLTVL.

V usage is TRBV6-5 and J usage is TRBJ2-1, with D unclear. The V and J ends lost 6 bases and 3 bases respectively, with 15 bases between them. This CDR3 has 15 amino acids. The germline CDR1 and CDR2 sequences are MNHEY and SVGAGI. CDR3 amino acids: CASRPEAVNYNEQFF. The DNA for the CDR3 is TGTGCCAGCAGGCCAGAGGCGGTCAACTACAATGAGCAGTTCTTC.

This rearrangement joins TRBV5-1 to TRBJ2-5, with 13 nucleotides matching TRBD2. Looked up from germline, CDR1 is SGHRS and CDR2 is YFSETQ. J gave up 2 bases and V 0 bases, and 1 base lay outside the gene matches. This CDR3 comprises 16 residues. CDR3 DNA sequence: TGCGCCAGCAGCTTGGGACTAGCGGGGGGACAAGAGACCCAGTACTTC. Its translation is CASSLGLAGGQETQYF. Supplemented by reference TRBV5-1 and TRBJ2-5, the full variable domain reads KAGVTQTPRYLIKTRGQQVTLSCSPISGHRSVSWYQQTPGQGLQFLFEYFSETQRNKGNFPGRFSGRQFSNSRSEMNVSTLELGDSALYLCASSLGLAGGQETQYFGPGTRLLVL.

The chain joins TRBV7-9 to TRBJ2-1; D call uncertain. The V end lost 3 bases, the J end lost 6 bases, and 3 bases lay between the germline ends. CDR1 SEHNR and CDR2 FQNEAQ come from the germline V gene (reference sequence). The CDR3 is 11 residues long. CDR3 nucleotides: TGTGCCAGCAGCTTTGTCAATGAGCAGTTCTTC. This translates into CASSFVNEQFF.

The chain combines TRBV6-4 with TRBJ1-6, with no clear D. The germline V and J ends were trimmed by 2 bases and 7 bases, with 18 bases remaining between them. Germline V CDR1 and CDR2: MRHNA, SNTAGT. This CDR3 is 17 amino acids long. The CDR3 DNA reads TGTGCCAGCAGTGACGACGCAAAACTCTCTAGGAATTCACCCCTCCACTTT. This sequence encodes CASSDDAKLSRNSPLHF.

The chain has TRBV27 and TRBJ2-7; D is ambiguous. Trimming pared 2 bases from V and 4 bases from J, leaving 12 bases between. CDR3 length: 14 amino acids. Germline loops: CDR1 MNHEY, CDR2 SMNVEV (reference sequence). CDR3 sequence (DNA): TGTGCCAGCAGTTTACAGCCCGCTAGTTACGAGCAGTACTTC. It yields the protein CASSLQPASYEQYF.

CDR3 DNA sequence: TGTGCCAGCAGTCGGAGGAGCGGGGGGCAGTACTACGAGCAGTACTTC. Residues: CASSRRSGGQYYEQYF. J is TRBJ2-7 and V is TRBV4-2, with TRBD2 identical over 9 bases. The CDR3 has 16 amino acids. The junction had 12 bases not matched to a gene; V was cut back by 6 bases and J by 3 bases. Germline CDR1 and CDR2: LGHNA and YNFKEQ.

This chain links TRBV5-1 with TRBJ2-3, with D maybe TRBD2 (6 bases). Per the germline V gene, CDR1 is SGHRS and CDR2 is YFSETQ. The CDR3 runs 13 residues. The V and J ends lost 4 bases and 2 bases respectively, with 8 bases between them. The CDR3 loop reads CASSRGNTDTQYF. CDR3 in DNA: TGCGCCAGCAGCCGGGGGAACACAGATACGCAGTATTTT.

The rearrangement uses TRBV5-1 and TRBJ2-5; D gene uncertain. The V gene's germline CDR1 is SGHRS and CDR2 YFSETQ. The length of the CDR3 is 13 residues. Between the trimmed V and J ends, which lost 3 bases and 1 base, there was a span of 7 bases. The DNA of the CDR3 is TGCGCCAGCAGCTCGGACGGCCAAGAGACCCAGTACTTC. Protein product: CASSSDGQETQYF.